This entry lists 17 T cell receptor beta chains sequenced from one sample in a study of shared clonotypes between healthy human individuals. The table came from immunoSEQ multiplex PCR; TCRdb's copy has only in-frame clones and leaves some out. The table records about 750,000 clones, more than 85% of them present only once. Positive CCR7 selection of CD45RO-negative cells yielded the naive CD8 cells, and terminally differentiated effector memory CD45RA+ cells were excluded. The source material was naive CD8+ T cells sorted from blood. The origin of the receptors is a man aged 25-45 years in good health.

The CDR3 bases are TGTGCCAGCAGCCAAGATAGTGGCAGGGGCTGGATTGAGCAGTTCTTC. Residues: CASSQDSGRGWIEQFF. J is TRBJ2-1 and V is TRBV14; a weak D match, TRBD1 (6 bases). Looked up from germline, CDR1 is SGHDN and CDR2 is FVKESK. V lost 0 bases, J lost 9 bases, and 18 bases lay in between. The CDR3 totals 16 residues.

The rearrangement uses TRBV6-6 and TRBJ2-5; possibly TRBD1 or TRBD2 for D (5 bases each). CDR3 length: 13 residues. Trimming took 7 bases from V and 1 from J, leaving 10 bases between them. Germline loops: CDR1 MNHNY, CDR2 SVGAGI (reference sequence). In DNA, the CDR3 is TGTGCCAGCACGGGGCGGCTCCAAGAGACCCAGTACTTC. The encoded protein is CASTGRLQETQYF.

The CDR3 bases are TGCGCCAGCAGCCAAGTCCCTCCCCCCGCTGGCGGGAGCACAGATACGCAGTATTTT. Residues: CASSQVPPPAGGSTDTQYF. The chain has TRBV4-1 and TRBJ2-3; D perhaps matches TRBD2 (5 bases). The CDR3 is made up of 19 amino acids. V was trimmed by 1 base and J by 0 bases, leaving 20 bases between them. CDR1 is MGHRA, CDR2 YSYEKL, per germline.

The V and J genes are TRBV14 and TRBJ2-7; 8 bases fit TRBD1. Germline CDR1 SGHDN, CDR2 FVKESK. J gave up 2 bases and V 4 bases, and 7 bases lay outside the gene matches. The CDR3 is 15 residues long. CDR3 protein: CASSPIGQGPYEQYF. CDR3 sequence (DNA): TGTGCCAGCAGCCCCATCGGACAGGGTCCCTACGAGCAGTACTTC.

The chain is built from TRBV28 and TRBJ2-7; the match to TRBD2 covers 7 bases. In germline, CDR1 is MDHEN, CDR2 SYDVKM. Trimming took 3 bases from V and 2 from J; bases not matched to a gene: 10. This CDR3 spans 16 amino acids. CDR3 bases: TGTGCCAGCAGTTTGATCGCGGGAGAGGTACCCTACGAGCAGTACTTC. It translates to CASSLIAGEVPYEQYF.

This chain joins TRBV2 and TRBJ2-1; 10 bases agree with TRBD2. Unmatched junction bases numbered 9, after V lost 5 bases and J lost 2 bases. Germline CDR1 and CDR2: SNHLY and FYNNEI. This CDR3 region has 17 residues. The CDR3 nucleotides are TGTGCCAGCAGTCCCCAGGCTAGCGGGAGCCCCTACAATGAGCAGTTCTTC. Translating it yields CASSPQASGSPYNEQFF.

V gene TRBV2 combines with J gene TRBJ1-3; D ambiguous. V dropped 6 bases and J dropped 5 bases, with 20 bases sitting between them. The germline V gene has CDR1 SNHLY and CDR2 FYNNEI. The CDR3 covers 16 residues. The CDR3, as DNA: TGTGCCAGCAGGAGCACCGGGCCAACAGTTAGAAACACCATATATTTT. Amino acids: CASRSTGPTVRNTIYF.

V is TRBV7-9 and J is TRBJ2-7, with D perhaps matching TRBD1 (6 bases). Trimming pared 4 bases from V and 0 bases from J, leaving 16 bases between. The CDR3 covers 16 residues. The germline V gene has CDR1 SEHNR and CDR2 FQNEAQ (reference sequence). The CDR3: CASSSAQGTPSYEQYF. The CDR3 DNA sequence: TGTGCCAGCAGCTCGGCGCAGGGGACCCCCTCCTACGAGCAGTACTTC.

The chain joins TRBV29-1 to TRBJ1-3, with unresolved D. CDR1 and CDR2 (germline): SQVTM, ANQGSEA. This CDR3 region has 17 residues. V shed 0 bases and J shed 0 bases, with 15 bases lying between them. The CDR3 nucleotides are TGCAGCGTTGAAGATCGGGCAGATGGAGTCTCTGGAAACACCATATATTTT. Translation: CSVEDRADGVSGNTIYF.

This clone was detected only once. The chain combines TRBV27 with TRBJ1-5, with D possibly being TRBD1 (5 bases). The CDR3 totals 17 residues. Germline V CDR1 and CDR2: MNHEY, SMNVEV (reference sequence). The V end lost 6 bases, the J end lost 1 base, and 19 bases lay between the germline ends. The CDR3 DNA sequence: TGTGCCAGCAGCCCAATCGGGGGAGCCTTGAGCAATCAGCCCCAGCATTTT. Its translation is CASSPIGGALSNQPQHF.

This clone occurred once. Distinct nucleotide sequences in the sample also encode this CDR3. The CDR3 spells CASSLIGTGYTEAFF. The CDR3 DNA sequence: TGTGCCAGCAGCTTAATTGGGACAGGGTACACTGAAGCTTTCTTT. The chain uses TRBV5-4 and TRBJ1-1; 9 nucleotides line up with TRBD1. V was pared by 2 bases and J by 3 bases, with 5 bases of the junction left unmatched. The V gene's germline CDR1 is SGHNT and CDR2 YYREEE (reference sequence). The CDR3 totals 15 residues.

The rearrangement uses TRBV4-1 and TRBJ2-1, with 9 bases aligning to TRBD1. V was clipped by 1 base and J by 4 bases; unmatched bases: 5. Germline CDR1 and CDR2: MGHRA and YSYEKL. There are 16 residues in the CDR3. CDR3 bases: TGCGCCAGCAGCCAAGGGCCGGGACAGGGTTACAATGAGCAGTTCTTC. It is translated as CASSQGPGQGYNEQFF.

The V and J genes are TRBV28 and TRBJ2-1, with 7 nucleotides matching TRBD2. CDR1 is MDHEN, CDR2 SYDVKM, per germline. This CDR3 has 15 amino acids. Trimming at V came to 4 bases and at J to 3 bases, leaving 6 bases not matched to a gene. CDR3 amino acids: CASSSVGRGYNEQFF. In DNA form, the CDR3 reads TGTGCCAGCAGTTCGGTGGGGAGGGGCTACAATGAGCAGTTCTTC.

This chain links TRBV29-1 with TRBJ1-2, with 7 bases aligning to TRBD1. From germline, CDR1 is SQVTM and CDR2 ANQGSEA. The CDR3 is 16 amino acids. V dropped 6 bases and J dropped 0; count of bases not matched to a gene: 13. CDR3 region: CSVSRLSGTANYGYTF. CDR3 nucleotide sequence: TGCAGCGTCAGTCGCCTATCCGGGACAGCTAACTATGGCTACACCTTC.

The chain uses TRBV6-1 and TRBJ2-3; tentative D call: TRBD2 (5 bases). The ends were cut back, 5 bases at V and 5 bases at J, with 11 bases in the middle. CDR3 length: 13 amino acids. The germline CDR1 and CDR2 sequences are MNHNS and SASEGT. The CDR3 loop reads CASSPFGGDTQYF. In nucleotides, the CDR3 is TGTGCCAGCAGTCCCTTCGGAGGAGATACGCAGTATTTT.

The rearrangement uses TRBV5-6 and TRBJ2-1; D unresolved. Trimming cost V 0 bases and J 8 bases, with 6 bases left between them. Germline values: CDR1 SGHDT, CDR2 YYEEEE. The CDR3 totals 12 residues. As DNA, the CDR3 is TGTGCCAGCAGCTTGGATGGGGATGAGCAGTTCTTC. Translated, it gives CASSLDGDEQFF.

This clone was seen a single time. The genes are TRBV19 and TRBJ1-5; D uncertain. The CDR3 has 13 amino acids. V was clipped by 0 bases and J by 7 bases, with 7 bases between them. Germline V gives CDR1 LNHDA, CDR2 SQIVND (reference sequence). The CDR3 DNA reads TGTGCCAGTAGTATAGATCTATGGCAGCCCCAGCATTTT. Protein product: CASSIDLWQPQHF.